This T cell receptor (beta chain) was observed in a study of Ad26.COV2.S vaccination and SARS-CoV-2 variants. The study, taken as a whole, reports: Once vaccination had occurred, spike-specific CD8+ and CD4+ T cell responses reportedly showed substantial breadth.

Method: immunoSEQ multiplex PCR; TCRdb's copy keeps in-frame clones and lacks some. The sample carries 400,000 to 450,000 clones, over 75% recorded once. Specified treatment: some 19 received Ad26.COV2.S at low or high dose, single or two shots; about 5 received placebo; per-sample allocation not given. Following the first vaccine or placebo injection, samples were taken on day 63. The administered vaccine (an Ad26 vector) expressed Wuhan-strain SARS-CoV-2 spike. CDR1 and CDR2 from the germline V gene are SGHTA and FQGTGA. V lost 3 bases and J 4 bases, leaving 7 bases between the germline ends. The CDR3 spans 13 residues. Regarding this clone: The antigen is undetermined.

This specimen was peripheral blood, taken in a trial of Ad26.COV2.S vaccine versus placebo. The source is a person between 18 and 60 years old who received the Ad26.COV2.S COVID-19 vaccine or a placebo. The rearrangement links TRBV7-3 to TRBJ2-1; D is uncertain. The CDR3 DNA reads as TGTGCCAGCAGCTTGTTGGAGTACAATGAGCAGTTCTTC. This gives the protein CASSLLEYNEQFF. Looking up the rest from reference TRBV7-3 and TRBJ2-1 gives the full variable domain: GAGVSQTPSNKVTEKGKYVELRCDPISGHTALYWYRQSLGQGPEFLIYFQGTGAADDSGLPNDRFFAVRPEGSVSTLKIQRTERGDSAVYLCASSLLEYNEQFFGPGTRLTVL.